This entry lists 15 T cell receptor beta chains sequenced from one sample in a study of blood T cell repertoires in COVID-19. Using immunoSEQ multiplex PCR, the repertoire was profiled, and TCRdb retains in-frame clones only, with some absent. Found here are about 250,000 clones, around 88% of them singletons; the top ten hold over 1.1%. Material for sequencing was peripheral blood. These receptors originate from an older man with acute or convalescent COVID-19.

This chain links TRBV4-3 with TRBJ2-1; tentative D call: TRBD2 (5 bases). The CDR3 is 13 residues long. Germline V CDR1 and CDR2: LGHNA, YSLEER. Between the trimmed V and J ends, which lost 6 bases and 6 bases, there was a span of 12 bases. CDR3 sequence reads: CASRNTGVNEQFF. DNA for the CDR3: TGCGCCAGCAGAAATACCGGGGTCAATGAGCAGTTCTTC.

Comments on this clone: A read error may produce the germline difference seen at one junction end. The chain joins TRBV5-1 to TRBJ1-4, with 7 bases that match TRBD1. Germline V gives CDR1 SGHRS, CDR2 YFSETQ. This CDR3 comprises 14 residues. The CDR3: CASSFGDRGPNWIF. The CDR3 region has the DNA TGCGCCAGCAGCTTTGGGGACAGAGGGCCGAATTGGATTTTT.

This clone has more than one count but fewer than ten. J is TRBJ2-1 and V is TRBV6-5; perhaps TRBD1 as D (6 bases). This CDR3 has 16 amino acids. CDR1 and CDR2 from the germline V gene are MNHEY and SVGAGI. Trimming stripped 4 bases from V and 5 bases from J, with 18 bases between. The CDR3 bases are TGTGCCAGCAGTTCACCGGGACACGGGCTGAACAATGAGCAGTTCTTC. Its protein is CASSSPGHGLNNEQFF.

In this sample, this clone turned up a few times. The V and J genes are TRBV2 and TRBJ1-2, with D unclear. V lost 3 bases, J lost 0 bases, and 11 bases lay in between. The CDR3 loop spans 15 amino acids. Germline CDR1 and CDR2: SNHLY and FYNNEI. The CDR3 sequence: CASSDHGAANYGYTF. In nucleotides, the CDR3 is TGTGCCAGCAGTGACCACGGTGCGGCTAACTATGGCTACACCTTC.

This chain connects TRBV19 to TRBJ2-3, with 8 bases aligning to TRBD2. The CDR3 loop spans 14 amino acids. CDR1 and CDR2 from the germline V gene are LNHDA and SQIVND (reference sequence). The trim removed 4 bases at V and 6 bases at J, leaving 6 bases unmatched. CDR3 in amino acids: CASSTSGYKDTQYF. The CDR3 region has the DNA TGTGCCAGTAGTACTAGCGGGTACAAGGATACGCAGTATTTT.

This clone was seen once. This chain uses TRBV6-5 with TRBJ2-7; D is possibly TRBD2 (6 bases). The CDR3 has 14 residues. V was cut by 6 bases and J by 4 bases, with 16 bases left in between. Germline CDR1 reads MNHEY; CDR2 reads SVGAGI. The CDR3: CASRDGGSQYEQYF. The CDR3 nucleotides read TGTGCCAGCAGGGACGGGGGATCTCAATACGAGCAGTACTTC.

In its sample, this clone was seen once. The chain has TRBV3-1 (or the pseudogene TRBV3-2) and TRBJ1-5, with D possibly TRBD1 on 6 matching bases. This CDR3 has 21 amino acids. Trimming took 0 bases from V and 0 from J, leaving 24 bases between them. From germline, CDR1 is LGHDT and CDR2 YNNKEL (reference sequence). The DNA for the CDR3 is TGTGCCAGCAGCCAAGAGTTTAGGCCAGGGGTAGGTTTGTATAGCAATCAGCCCCAGCATTTT. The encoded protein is CASSQEFRPGVGLYSNQPQHF.

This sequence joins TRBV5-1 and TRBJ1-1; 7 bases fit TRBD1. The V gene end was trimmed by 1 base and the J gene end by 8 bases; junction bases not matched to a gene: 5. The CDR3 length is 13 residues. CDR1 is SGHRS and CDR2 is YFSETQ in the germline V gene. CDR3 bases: TGCGCCAGCAGCTTGACAGGGGCGTGGGAAGCTTTCTTT. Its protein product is CASSLTGAWEAFF.

The CDR3 DNA reads TGTGCCAGCAGTTACCGACTGAGGGCAGCATCAGAAGGTGGTACGCAGTATTTT. This codes for CASSYRLRAASEGGTQYF. The rearrangement joins TRBV6-2 or TRBV6-3 to TRBJ2-3, with TRBD2 as a possible D gene (5 bases). Germline lookup yields CDR1 MNHEY and CDR2 SVGEGT. The CDR3 spans 18 residues. The V gene lost 2 bases and the J gene lost 8 bases, with 26 bases spanning the gap.

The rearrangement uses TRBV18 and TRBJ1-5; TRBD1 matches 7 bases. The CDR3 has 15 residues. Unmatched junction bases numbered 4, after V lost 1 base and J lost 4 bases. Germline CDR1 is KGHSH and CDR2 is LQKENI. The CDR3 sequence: CASSPRQGFNQPQHF. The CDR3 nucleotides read TGTGCCAGCTCACCACGACAGGGCTTTAATCAGCCCCAGCATTTT.

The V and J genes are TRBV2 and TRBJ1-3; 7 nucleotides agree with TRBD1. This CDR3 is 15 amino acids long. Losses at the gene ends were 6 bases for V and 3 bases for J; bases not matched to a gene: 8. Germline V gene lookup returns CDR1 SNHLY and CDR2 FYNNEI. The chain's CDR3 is CASRETRDSGNTIYF. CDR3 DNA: TGTGCCAGCAGAGAAACCCGGGACAGTGGAAACACCATATATTTT.

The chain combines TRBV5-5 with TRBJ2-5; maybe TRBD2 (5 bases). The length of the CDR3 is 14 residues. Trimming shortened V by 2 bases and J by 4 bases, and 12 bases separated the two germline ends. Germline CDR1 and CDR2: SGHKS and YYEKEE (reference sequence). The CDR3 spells CASSFGSAGETQYF. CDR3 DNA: TGTGCCAGCAGCTTCGGTAGCGCTGGAGAGACCCAGTACTTC.

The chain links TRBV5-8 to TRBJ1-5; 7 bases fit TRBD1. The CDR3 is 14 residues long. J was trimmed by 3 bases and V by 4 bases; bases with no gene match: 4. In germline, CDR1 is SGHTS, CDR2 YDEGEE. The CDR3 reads CASSRDRLNQPQHF. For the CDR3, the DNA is TGTGCCAGCAGCCGGGACAGACTCAATCAGCCCCAGCATTTT.

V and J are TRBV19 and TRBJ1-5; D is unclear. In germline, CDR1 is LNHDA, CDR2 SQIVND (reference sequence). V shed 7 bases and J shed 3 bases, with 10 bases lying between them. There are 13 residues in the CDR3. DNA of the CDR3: TGTGCCAGTACCTTCGGTCCCAATCAGCCCCAGCATTTT. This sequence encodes CASTFGPNQPQHF.

The CDR3 spells CASSQDPGMNTEAFF. The CDR3 coding sequence is TGCGCCAGCAGCCAAGATCCGGGGATGAACACTGAAGCTTTCTTT. J is TRBJ1-1 and V is TRBV4-3; D gene ambiguous. V was trimmed by 0 bases and J by 0 bases, leaving 8 bases between them. Germline-derived CDR1 and CDR2 are LGHNA and YSLEER. This CDR3 region has 15 residues.